These 27 T cell receptor beta chains share one sample of origin, sequenced in a study of blood T cells in healthy people across ages. With a J-beta primer mix and a sample-barcoded 5' primer, a second PCR ran 7 to 11 cycles. One entry per CDR3 protein, called by TCRdb with MiXCR from the 5' RACE reads. Counted here are approximately 760,000 distinct CDR3 sequences, around a quarter occurring once; the ten biggest clones make up roughly 9%. The same sample was also studied in work on T cells of mothers and their children.

The sample consisted of blood. Source of these receptors: a boy aged 5-17 years in good health.

In this sample, this clonotype turned up once. The junction departs from germline at one end; a sequencing error may be responsible. The chain links TRBV6-6 to TRBJ2-1, with 7 bases fitting TRBD1. This CDR3 is built from 12 residues. CDR1 and CDR2 from the germline V gene are MNHNY and SVGAGI (reference sequence). For the CDR3, the DNA is TGTACCAGCAGTTACGAAGACAGGGTGCAGTTCTTC. This sequence encodes CTSSYEDRVQFF.

This clonotype came up many times. This chain uses TRBV5-6 with TRBJ2-2, with a possible D match to TRBD1 (6 bases). The CDR3 loop spans 15 amino acids. V was clipped by 0 bases and J by 1 base, with 7 bases between them. The V gene's germline CDR1 is SGHDT and CDR2 YYEEEE. This CDR3 reads CASSLGQVNTGELFF. The CDR3 DNA reads as TGTGCCAGCAGCTTGGGACAGGTGAACACCGGGGAGCTGTTTTTT.

Details on this clonotype: At one of its ends the junction is not consistent with the germline gene, which may arise from a read error. The chain links TRBV6-5 to TRBJ1-2; possible D gene TRBD1, 5 bases. The CDR3 length is 13 residues. CDR1 is MNHEY, CDR2 SVGAGI, per germline. CDR3 sequence (DNA): TGTGCCAGCAGCACGACAGCGAACTATGACTACACCTTC. This encodes CASSTTANYDYTF.

In its sample, this clonotype was seen many times. CDR3 sequence (DNA): TGTGCCAGCAGCTTACAGGGGGCCGAGGAGACCCAGTACTTC. Translated: CASSLQGAEETQYF. V gene TRBV7-2 combines with J gene TRBJ2-5; 8 bases map to TRBD1. The CDR3 extends over 14 amino acids. Germline CDR1 is SGHTA and CDR2 is FQGNSA. Losses at the gene ends were 2 bases for V and 5 bases for J; bases not matched to a gene: 4.

The chain carries TRBV7-2 and TRBJ1-1; perhaps TRBD1 as D (5 bases). The CDR3 spans 14 residues. The V end lost 0 bases, the J end lost 4 bases, and 9 bases lay between the germline ends. Germline lookup yields CDR1 SGHTA and CDR2 FQGNSA. The CDR3 DNA reads TGTGCCAGCAGCTTAGCATGGGGGGGCACTGAAGCTTTCTTT. This gives the protein CASSLAWGGTEAFF.

This chain links TRBV7-2 with TRBJ2-5, with TRBD2 as a possible D gene (6 bases). The CDR3 is 15 residues long. CDR1 SGHTA and CDR2 FQGNSA come from the germline V gene. V shed 2 bases and J shed 4 bases, with 14 bases lying between them. The CDR3 coding sequence is TGTGCCAGCAGCTTAAATCAGGGACTTCCAGAGACCCAGTACTTC. The encoded protein is CASSLNQGLPETQYF.

V and J are TRBV12-3 or TRBV12-4 and TRBJ1-1, with D possibly matching TRBD1 (5 bases). This CDR3 is 13 amino acids long. V lost 4 bases to trimming and J lost 4 bases, with 10 bases between them. The CDR3 DNA follows: TGTGCCAGCAGTTGGGGGGACGGCACTGAAGCTTTCTTT. It specifies CASSWGDGTEAFF.

The V and J genes are TRBV28 and TRBJ2-5; 8 positions agree with TRBD1. Germline values: CDR1 MDHEN, CDR2 SYDVKM. The CDR3 has 14 residues. After removal of 8 bases from V and 5 bases from J, the junction contained 10 bases not matched to a gene. The CDR3 reads CASGPDRVRETQYF. CDR3 in DNA: TGTGCCAGCGGTCCGGACAGGGTCAGGGAGACCCAGTACTTC.

The rearrangement joins TRBV27 to TRBJ1-2; perhaps TRBD1 as D (5 bases). V was cut by 2 bases and J by 4 bases, with 11 bases left in between. CDR3 length: 14 residues. CDR1 is MNHEY and CDR2 is SMNVEV in the germline V gene (reference sequence). In DNA form, the CDR3 reads TGTGCCAGCAGTTTAAGGCAGGGTAGCTATGGCTACACCTTC. Amino acids: CASSLRQGSYGYTF.

The sample holds a few counts of this clonotype. This chain links TRBV5-1 with TRBJ2-5; D is unclear. V was shortened by 0 bases and J by 11 bases, with 20 bases between the two germline ends. CDR3 length: 15 amino acids. The germline CDR1 and CDR2 sequences are SGHRS and YFSETQ. The CDR3 reads CASSLGAATGVQQYF. CDR3 nucleotide sequence: TGCGCCAGCAGCTTGGGGGCAGCGACTGGAGTCCAGCAGTACTTC.

The chain carries TRBV20-1 and TRBJ2-3, with 11 nucleotides matching TRBD2. Per germline, CDR1 DFQATT and CDR2 SNEGSKA (reference sequence). V lost 4 bases, J lost 5 bases, and 5 bases stayed unmatched. The CDR3 is 14 amino acids. CDR3 amino acids: CSATPGLAEDTQYF. For the CDR3, the DNA is TGCAGTGCTACCCCGGGACTAGCGGAAGATACGCAGTATTTT.

This clonotype was seen a few times. The V call is TRBV4-3, the J call TRBJ2-5; tentative D call: TRBD2 (5 bases). V lost 4 bases to trimming and J lost 5 bases, with 14 bases between them. CDR1 is LGHNA, CDR2 YSLEER, per germline. CDR3 length: 14 residues. CDR3 in amino acids: CASSRILGRETQYF. CDR3 coding DNA: TGCGCCAGCAGCCGTATACTAGGCAGGGAGACCCAGTACTTC.

The chain recombines TRBV14 with TRBJ1-4; TRBD1 matches at 7 bases. This CDR3 spans 12 amino acids. Germline CDR1 and CDR2: SGHDN and FVKESK. V lost 4 bases and J lost 10; bases outside the gene matches: 3. The CDR3 DNA sequence: TGTGCCAGCAGCCCGACAGGGAGAAAACTGTTTTTT. Its translation is CASSPTGRKLFF.

The genes are TRBV18 and TRBJ2-1, with 11 nucleotides matching TRBD2. The germline V gene has CDR1 KGHSH and CDR2 LQKENI. The CDR3 length is 14 residues. J lost 6 bases, V lost 6 bases, and 4 bases had no gene match. For the CDR3, the DNA is TGTGCCAGCTCTTATGGACTAGCGGGCAATGAGCAGTTCTTC. Protein: CASSYGLAGNEQFF.

The gene calls are TRBV20-1 and TRBJ2-1; D might be TRBD2 (5 bases). The CDR3 sequence is 15 residues long. V was shortened by 2 bases and J by 6 bases, with 17 bases between the two germline ends. Germline loops: CDR1 DFQATT, CDR2 SNEGSKA (reference sequence). CDR3 sequence: CSARPPRVAFNEQFF. The CDR3 bases are TGCAGTGCTAGACCCCCAAGGGTAGCGTTCAATGAGCAGTTCTTC.

This rearrangement joins TRBV5-1 to TRBJ2-1, with D unclear. Trimming left V 5 bases short and J 6 bases short, with 18 bases between. There are 15 residues in the CDR3. Germline CDR1 SGHRS, CDR2 YFSETQ. CDR3 bases: TGCGCCAGCAGGGCCGCTTCGTACTCAGTCAATGAGCAGTTCTTC. Translating it yields CASRAASYSVNEQFF.

The chain is built from TRBV5-1 and TRBJ2-5; 14 bases line up with TRBD2. The germline V gene encodes CDR1 SGHRS and CDR2 YFSETQ. Germline trimming cut 5 bases from V and 4 bases from J; bases unmatched to any gene: 4. This CDR3 is built from 15 residues. CDR3 nucleotides: TGCGCCAGCAGTGGGACTAGCGGGAGTCGAGAGACCCAGTACTTC. Its protein is CASSGTSGSRETQYF.

The chain combines TRBV28 with TRBJ2-1, with 12 nucleotides matching TRBD2. With 10 bases clipped from V and 5 bases from J, the junction kept 9 bases outside the gene matches. Germline assignment: CDR1 MDHEN and CDR2 SYDVKM. The CDR3 covers 15 residues. The CDR3 here is CATKRTSGTNNEQFF. The CDR3 DNA reads TGTGCCACCAAACGGACTAGCGGGACAAACAATGAGCAGTTCTTC.

This clonotype was detected only a few times. This chain links TRBV7-9 with TRBJ1-3; 8 nucleotides line up with TRBD1. CDR1 SEHNR and CDR2 FQNEAQ come from the germline V gene (reference sequence). This CDR3 comprises 14 residues. Trimming took 5 bases from V and 4 from J; bases not matched to a gene: 4. CDR3 protein: CASSDRDRGNTIYF. The CDR3, as DNA: TGTGCCAGCAGCGACCGGGACAGGGGAAACACCATATATTTT.

The chain uses TRBV9 and TRBJ1-2; TRBD1 matches 10 bases. The V gene's germline CDR1 is SGDLS and CDR2 YYNGEE. The junction had 3 bases not matched to a gene; V was cut back by 5 bases and J by 8 bases. This CDR3 region has 12 residues. The CDR3 DNA is TGTGCCAGCAGGGGGACAGGGGTCGGCTACACCTTC. Translation gives CASRGTGVGYTF.

V is TRBV6-5 and J is TRBJ2-2; perhaps TRBD2 as D (6 bases). Trimming left V 5 bases short and J 6 bases short, with 13 bases between. Germline lookup yields CDR1 MNHEY and CDR2 SVGAGI. This CDR3 comprises 14 residues. CDR3 loop: CASSPGVRAGELFF. In DNA form, the CDR3 reads TGTGCCAGCAGTCCGGGGGTGCGCGCCGGGGAGCTGTTTTTT.

V usage is TRBV20-1 and J usage is TRBJ2-7, with D possibly TRBD2 on 6 matching bases. This CDR3 has 13 amino acids. CDR1 is DFQATT and CDR2 is SNEGSKA in the germline V gene (reference sequence). The V end was cut by 2 bases, the J end by 7 bases, with 15 bases between. In DNA, the CDR3 is TGCAGTGCTAGACCCCTAGCGTCGGAAGAGCAGTACTTC. It yields the protein CSARPLASEEQYF.

CDR3 in amino acids: CASSLGPGATEAFF. The CDR3, as DNA: TGTGCCAGCAGCTTGGGGCCGGGGGCCACTGAAGCTTTCTTT. The chain links TRBV7-2 to TRBJ1-1, with D perhaps matching TRBD1 (6 bases). V lost 3 bases to trimming and J lost 4 bases, with 12 bases between them. Germline V gives CDR1 SGHTA, CDR2 FQGNSA. The CDR3 loop spans 14 amino acids.

This chain links TRBV12-3 or TRBV12-4 with TRBJ2-5, with TRBD1 matching 7 bases. The CDR3 extends over 14 amino acids. J gave up 4 bases and V 5 bases, and 7 bases lay outside the gene matches. For the CDR3, the DNA is TGTGCCAGCAGTGCCAACAGGGGAAGAGAGACCCAGTACTTC. It encodes CASSANRGRETQYF.

This clonotype was picked up a small number of times. V and J are TRBV7-2 and TRBJ2-7, with a possible D match to TRBD2 (5 bases). V lost 2 bases, J lost 0 bases, and 14 bases lay in between. CDR1 SGHTA and CDR2 FQGNSA come from the germline V gene. This CDR3 has 16 amino acids. The CDR3 sequence: CASSLFLRGSSYEQYF. CDR3 in DNA: TGTGCCAGCAGCTTATTCCTCCGGGGAAGCTCCTACGAGCAGTACTTC.

The V gene is TRBV9, the J gene TRBJ2-1; 11 positions agree with TRBD1. V dropped 2 bases and J dropped 5; count of bases not matched to a gene: 3. Germline loops: CDR1 SGDLS, CDR2 YYNGEE. The CDR3 consists of 15 residues. CDR3 sequence (DNA): TGTGCCAGCAGCGTCGGACAGGGGGCCGACAATGAGCAGTTCTTC. Translated: CASSVGQGADNEQFF.

This clonotype has only a few counts. This chain uses TRBV18 with TRBJ2-7; D gene ambiguous. Germline V gene data show CDR1 as KGHSH and CDR2 as LQKENI. The V and J ends lost 3 bases and 1 base respectively, with 10 bases between them. There are 14 residues in the CDR3. Written as DNA, the CDR3 is TGTGCCAGCTCACCCGGCACGTTGTCCTACGAGCAGTACTTC. Translation: CASSPGTLSYEQYF.